This passage covers 31 T cell receptor beta chains from one sample sequenced in a study of regulatory T cells in long-lasting Graves disease (dated by TCRdb to the early 2020s). The time point label on this specimen signifies: newly diagnosed GD, antithyroid drugs for less than 3 months. RNA was extracted from PBMCs in TRIzol for both TCR sequencing and RNA sequencing. The library relied on multiplex PCR. Sequencing took place on an Illumina HiSeq 4000. To build TCR beta libraries, CDR3 regions were amplified by Arm-PCR using iRepertoire HTBI primers. TCRdb applied fastp at Q25 and MiXCR to the public reads, then kept only in-frame beta chains. Rows merge per CDR3 protein into single entries with the most common DNA and genes. Counted in this sample were 200,000 to 300,000 distinct CDR3 sequences; around 20% of them appeared once. The ten largest clones add up to approximately 13% of the sample. This specimen consisted of peripheral blood mononuclear cells (PBMCs), obtained at new diagnosis, from a patient treated with antithyroid drugs. The receptors derive from a female donor with Graves disease.

This clonotype came up a few times. The chain employs TRBV2 and TRBJ2-5, with D perhaps given as TRBD1 or TRBD2 (6 bases each). The CDR3 sequence is 14 residues long. The ends were cut back, 0 bases at V and 5 bases at J, with 10 bases in the middle. Per the germline V gene, CDR1 is SNHLY and CDR2 is FYNNEI. The CDR3 region is CASSEAGGGETQYF. The CDR3 DNA reads as TGTGCCAGCAGTGAAGCGGGGGGCGGGGAGACCCAGTACTTC. Using reference TRBV2 and TRBJ2-5 for the parts outside the CDR3, the full variable domain is EPEVTQTPSHQVTQMGQEVILRCVPISNHLYFYWYRQILGQKVEFLVSFYNNEISEKSEIFDDQFSVERPDGSNFTLKIRSTKLEDSAMYFCASSEAGGGETQYFGPGTRLLVL.

This clonotype was counted between two and nine times. V and J are TRBV2 and TRBJ2-1; D may be TRBD2 (6 bases). There are 15 residues in the CDR3. Germline loops: CDR1 SNHLY, CDR2 FYNNEI. With 3 bases removed from V and 8 bases from J, the gap between germline ends came to 17 bases. CDR3 loop: CASSELVAVSHEQFF. The DNA of the CDR3 is TGTGCCAGCAGTGAGCTGGTAGCGGTTAGCCATGAGCAGTTCTTC.

Many counts were recorded for this clonotype. The chain couples TRBV19 to TRBJ1-2; no clear D gene. Germline values: CDR1 LNHDA, CDR2 SQIVND (reference sequence). Trimming took 8 bases from V and 0 from J, leaving 16 bases between them. The CDR3 sequence is 15 residues long. The CDR3 here is CASLDSGETNYGYTF. The CDR3 DNA is TGTGCCAGTCTTGACTCCGGGGAGACTAACTATGGCTACACCTTC.

This clonotype was detected many times. The chain carries TRBV9 and TRBJ2-7, with D possibly matching TRBD2 (5 bases). Looked up from germline, CDR1 is SGDLS and CDR2 is YYNGEE. The V and J ends lost 2 bases and 0 bases respectively, with 9 bases between them. This CDR3 has 14 residues. The CDR3 nucleotides are TGTGCCAGCAGCGTCGACTATAGCTCCTACGAGCAGTACTTC. It translates to CASSVDYSSYEQYF.

This clonotype was detected many times. The rearrangement joins TRBV3-2 to TRBJ1-2. TRBV3-2 is shown as a pseudogene. This CDR3 has 17 amino acids. CDR3 DNA: TGTGCCAGCAGCCAAGCAGCCGGGACTCTCATGCCCTCTGGCTACACCTTC. It encodes CASSQAAGTLMPSGYTF.

This clonotype was counted ten times or more. V and J are TRBV3-2 and TRBJ2-5; TRBD1 reflects the table's D call only, with no check against the DNA. TRBV3-2 is noted as a pseudogene. The length of the CDR3 is 16 residues. CDR3 region: CASSPRTGPFQETQYF. DNA for the CDR3: TGTGCCAGCAGCCCCCGGACAGGGCCTTTCCAAGAGACCCAGTACTTC.

This clonotype was seen ten or more times. V gene TRBV11-3 combines with J gene TRBJ2-1, with TRBD2 identical over 12 bases. Germline V gene data show CDR1 as SGHNT and CDR2 as YENEEA. The V and J ends lost 3 bases and 5 bases, in that order; junction bases with no gene match: 2. The CDR3 contains 15 residues. The CDR3 DNA sequence: TGTGCCAGCAGCTTGACTAGCGGGGGACACAATGAGCAGTTCTTC. This sequence encodes CASSLTSGGHNEQFF.

This clonotype was seen repeatedly, ten times or more. V gene TRBV3-1 combines with J gene TRBJ2-5; D unresolved. Germline V gene lookup returns CDR1 LGHDT and CDR2 YNNKEL (reference sequence). This CDR3 is 14 amino acids long. The V and J ends lost 0 bases and 2 bases respectively, with 7 bases between them. The CDR3, as DNA: TGTGCCAGCAGCCAAGATACCACACAAGAGACCCAGTACTTC. Its protein is CASSQDTTQETQYF.

This clonotype was found many times. V is TRBV6-2 or TRBV6-3 and J is TRBJ1-5; D may be TRBD1 (6 bases). CDR3 size: 19 residues. V was trimmed by 3 bases and J by 0 bases, leaving 21 bases between them. Germline lookup yields CDR1 MNHEY and CDR2 SVGEGT. This CDR3 is CASSYTTGRVLDSNQPQHF. The CDR3 bases are TGTGCCAGCAGTTATACGACAGGACGGGTATTAGATAGCAATCAGCCCCAGCATTTT.

This clonotype was seen ten or more times. The J gene is TRBJ2-1, the V gene TRBV7-8; 8 nucleotides line up with TRBD2. This CDR3 region has 15 residues. Germline values: CDR1 SGHVS, CDR2 FQNEAQ. The V segment lost 1 base and the J segment 6 bases; nucleotides outside the gene matches: 5. CDR3 residues: CASSLGGGRINEQFF. CDR3 nucleotide sequence: TGTGCCAGCAGCTTAGGGGGCGGGAGGATCAATGAGCAGTTCTTC.

The table lists this clonotype with many counts. The chain combines TRBV20-1 with TRBJ1-6; D not certain. The V end was cut by 0 bases, the J end by 0 bases, with 9 bases between. CDR3 size: 16 residues. Germline CDR1 and CDR2: DFQATT and SNEGSKA (reference sequence). The CDR3 loop is CSARDPASSYNSPLHF. The CDR3, as DNA: TGCAGTGCTAGAGATCCGGCGAGCTCCTATAATTCACCCCTCCACTTT.

V usage is TRBV7-2 and J usage is TRBJ2-3, with 7 bases matching TRBD1. Germline assignment: CDR1 SGHTA and CDR2 FQGNSA. The CDR3 consists of 14 residues. Trimming at V came to 3 bases and at J to 4 bases, leaving 4 bases not matched to a gene. This chain's CDR3 is CASSFGQDPDTQYF. CDR3 nucleotide sequence: TGTGCCAGCAGCTTCGGACAGGATCCAGATACGCAGTATTTT.

This clonotype was seen more than once but under ten times. This rearrangement joins TRBV4-2 to TRBJ2-3; D may be TRBD1 or TRBD2 (6 bases each). V was pared by 0 bases and J by 3 bases, with 16 bases between. The CDR3 length is 17 residues. CDR1 LGHNA and CDR2 YNFKEQ come from the germline V gene. The CDR3: CASSQDRGGSGTDTQYF. Written as DNA, the CDR3 is TGTGCCAGCAGCCAAGATAGAGGGGGGAGTGGGACAGATACGCAGTATTTT.

This clonotype was counted at least ten times. The gene calls are TRBV20-1 and TRBJ1-5; tentatively, D is TRBD1 (6 bases). Germline V gene data show CDR1 as DFQATT and CDR2 as SNEGSKA (reference sequence). The germline V and J ends were trimmed by 6 bases and 2 bases, with 17 bases remaining between them. The length of the CDR3 is 15 residues. CDR3 bases: TGCAGTGCCCGGACAGCCGCTAGTGGCAATCAGCCCCAGCATTTT. Residues: CSARTAASGNQPQHF.

This clonotype has at least ten counts. A much larger clone lies one base from this, so it may be a read error. CDR3 sequence (DNA): TGTGCCAGCAGCATCAGGGCCGACGGGGCAGATACGCAGTATTTT. It is translated as CASSIRADGADTQYF. The rearrangement links TRBV7-2 to TRBJ2-3; D is tentatively TRBD1 or TRBD2 (5 bases each). From germline, CDR1 is SGHTA and CDR2 FQGNSA. This CDR3 has 15 residues. Between the trimmed V and J ends, which lost 5 bases and 4 bases, there was a span of 16 bases.

With regard to this clonotype: Since a much larger clone is just one base distant, this may be a read error. The genes are TRBV6-5 and TRBJ1-5, with no clear D. CDR3 length: 16 amino acids. V gave up 0 bases and J gave up 3 bases, with 12 bases separating them. Germline CDR1 reads MNHEY; CDR2 reads SVGAGI. Here the CDR3 reads CASSYSLGSSNQPQHF. CDR3 coding DNA: TGTGCCAGCAGTTACTCCCTGGGGAGTTCCAATCAGCCCCAGCATTTT.

This clonotype was detected many times. The chain couples TRBV12-3 or TRBV12-4 to TRBJ1-4; D ambiguous. The CDR3 totals 14 residues. Trimming cost V 3 bases and J 7 bases, with 12 bases left between them. The DNA for the CDR3 is TGTGCCAGCAGTTTTATCCTCGGTTTTGAAAAACTGTTTTTT. Amino acid sequence: CASSFILGFEKLFF.

This clonotype was seen at least ten times. This chain connects TRBV2 to TRBJ2-7; D might be TRBD1 (5 bases). Per germline, CDR1 SNHLY and CDR2 FYNNEI. CDR3 length equals 14 residues. V was shortened by 3 bases and J by 4 bases, with 13 bases between the two germline ends. The CDR3 spells CASSDPQGWYEQYF. In nucleotides, the CDR3 is TGTGCCAGCAGTGACCCCCAGGGTTGGTACGAGCAGTACTTC.

This clonotype was picked up many times. J is TRBJ1-1 and V is TRBV6-2 or TRBV6-3, with D maybe TRBD1 (5 bases). The germline V gene encodes CDR1 MNHEY and CDR2 SVGEGT. Trimming pared 0 bases from V and 3 bases from J, leaving 14 bases between. This CDR3 contains 16 residues. The CDR3 protein is CASSYSGTPGDTEAFF. CDR3 nucleotide sequence: TGTGCCAGCAGTTACTCGGGGACTCCGGGGGACACTGAAGCTTTCTTT.

V gene TRBV12-3 or TRBV12-4 combines with J gene TRBJ2-1; TRBD2 matches at 9 bases. This CDR3 contains 13 residues. J lost 8 bases, V lost 7 bases, and 6 bases had no gene match. CDR3 region: CASKLAGGDEQFF. For the CDR3, the DNA is TGTGCCAGCAAACTAGCGGGTGGGGATGAGCAGTTCTTC.

This clonotype was counted at least ten times. This chain joins TRBV19 and TRBJ1-5; D is unresolved. Trimming removed 6 bases at V and 4 bases at J, with 13 bases between. The CDR3 contains 14 residues. Germline CDR1 and CDR2: LNHDA and SQIVND (reference sequence). The CDR3 nucleotides are TGTGCCAGTAGAATGGCGAGTAGTAATCAGCCCCAGCATTTT. Its protein product is CASRMASSNQPQHF.

The chain links TRBV6-2 or TRBV6-3 to TRBJ2-1, with 8 bases matching TRBD2. The CDR3 loop spans 14 amino acids. Germline trimming cut 7 bases from V and 11 bases from J; bases unmatched to any gene: 13. Germline V gene data show CDR1 as MNHEY and CDR2 as SVGEGT. This CDR3 reads CASTSPGSGSKQFF. In DNA form, the CDR3 reads TGTGCCAGCACTTCCCCCGGGAGCGGGAGCAAGCAGTTCTTC.

Of note for this clonotype: A much larger clone sits a single nucleotide away, making a read error possible. The chain couples TRBV6-5 to TRBJ1-1; TRBD1 might be the D (5 bases). The CDR3 totals 14 residues. Germline V gives CDR1 MNHEY, CDR2 SVGAGI. CDR3 in amino acids: CASSDGAIDTEAFF. The CDR3 DNA is TGCGCCAGCAGTGACGGGGCAATAGACACTGAAGCTTTCTTT.

The rearrangement uses TRBV6-1 and TRBJ2-5; 12 bases are shared with TRBD2. The CDR3 is made up of 15 amino acids. Germline V lookup: CDR1 MNHNS, CDR2 SASEGT. V lost 6 bases and J lost 1; bases outside the gene matches: 3. As DNA, the CDR3 is TGTGCCAGCAGCAGACTAGCGGGGGTCCAAGAGACCCAGTACTTC. The encoded protein is CASSRLAGVQETQYF.

This clonotype was picked up a small number of times. Since a much larger clone is just one base distant, this may be a read error. The chain is built from TRBV6-2 or TRBV6-3 and TRBJ2-7, with D perhaps TRBD1 (6 bases). The CDR3 runs to 14 residues. Trimming took off 5 bases at V and 4 bases at J, with 15 bases between the two ends. Germline V CDR1 and CDR2: MNHEY, SVGEGT. The CDR3 bases are TGTGCCAGCAGTCCTTTCCAGGGGACATACGAGCAGTACTTC. Amino acid sequence: CASSPFQGTYEQYF.

The chain links TRBV4-2 to TRBJ1-5, with 7 positions matching TRBD1. The germline V gene has CDR1 LGHNA and CDR2 YNFKEQ. V lost 5 bases to trimming and J lost 7 bases; unmatched junction nucleotides: 11. This CDR3 contains 15 residues. CDR3 residues: CASSSFTGDGQPQHF. CDR3 sequence (DNA): TGTGCCAGCAGCTCCTTTACAGGGGACGGCCAGCCCCAGCATTTT.

Many counts were recorded for this clonotype. The V and J genes are TRBV20-1 and TRBJ2-5; 7 nucleotides align to TRBD1. V trimming: 1 base; J trimming: 3 bases; junction bases outside the gene matches: 11. Germline-derived CDR1 and CDR2 are DFQATT and SNEGSKA (reference sequence). The CDR3 is 16 residues long. CDR3 residues: CSARALIPTGKETQYF. In DNA, the CDR3 is TGCAGTGCTAGAGCGCTCATACCGACAGGGAAAGAGACCCAGTACTTC.

V usage is TRBV5-4 and J usage is TRBJ1-2; TRBD1 matches 9 bases. Trimming at V came to 5 bases and at J to 4 bases, leaving 3 bases not matched to a gene. The CDR3 is 13 residues long. The germline gives CDR1 SGHNT, CDR2 YYREEE (reference sequence). The chain's CDR3 is CASRRTGAYGYTF. In DNA, the CDR3 is TGTGCCAGCAGACGGACAGGGGCCTATGGCTACACCTTC.

Ten or more counts support this clonotype. The chain is built from TRBV6-2 or TRBV6-3 and TRBJ2-7; D remains unclear. The CDR3 is 13 amino acids. Germline CDR1 and CDR2: MNHEY and SVGEGT. The germline V and J ends were trimmed by 6 bases and 6 bases, with 15 bases remaining between them. CDR3 sequence: CASSAGPGREQYF. The CDR3 nucleotides read TGTGCCAGCAGCGCCGGCCCCGGTCGCGAGCAGTACTTC.

Ten or more counts support this clonotype. Germline is not matched at one junction end, which may reflect a read error. The chain combines TRBV19 with TRBJ2-1; no reliable D call. CDR1 is LNHDA, CDR2 SQIVND, per germline (reference sequence). This CDR3 spans 13 amino acids. As DNA, the CDR3 is TGTGCCAGTAGTATAGCCTCAGGCAATGACCAGTTCTTC. Its protein product is CASSIASGNDQFF.

The chain couples TRBV2 to TRBJ2-3, with TRBD2 matching 15 bases. The CDR3 totals 17 residues. J lost 0 bases, V lost 6 bases, and 4 bases had no gene match. Germline V gene data show CDR1 as SNHLY and CDR2 as FYNNEI. Here the CDR3 reads CASRGTSGRLSTDTQYF. DNA of the CDR3: TGTGCCAGCAGGGGGACTAGCGGGAGGCTCAGCACAGATACGCAGTATTTT. Full variable domain (missing parts from reference TRBV2 and TRBJ2-3): EPEVTQTPSHQVTQMGQEVILRCVPISNHLYFYWYRQILGQKVEFLVSFYNNEISEKSEIFDDQFSVERPDGSNFTLKIRSTKLEDSAMYFCASRGTSGRLSTDTQYFGPGTRLTVL.